This T cell receptor (beta chain) was profiled in a study of Graves' ophthalmopathy and Graves' hyperthyroidism. Background on the study: The term stable hyperthyroidism indicated an absence of ophthalmopathy within 18 months of follow-up. Study-wide points: Blood was where most expanded thyroid clonotypes above 0.001 frequency also turned up. Researchers report that a 13-signature model separated ophthalmopathy from stable hyperthyroidism, posting about 91% sensitivity and roughly 81% specificity. At just over 70% sensitivity and approximately 72% specificity, the model predicted progression of the ophthalmopathy.

About this clonotype itself: The antigen is unknown.

From germline, CDR1 is SEHNR and CDR2 FQNEAQ (reference sequence). This CDR3 is 13 amino acids long. The V end lost 5 bases, the J end lost 5 bases, and 13 bases lay between the germline ends. The TCR beta CDR3 regions underwent amplification from RNA transcripts. RT-PCR in the first round used HTBI primers; a second-round multiplex PCR followed. Each CDR3 protein gets one entry after TCRdb re-called the multiplex PCR reads with MiXCR. The data contain 900,000 to 1,200,000 distinct CDR3 sequences, about 36% of them singletons. Sequencing was done on a sample of peripheral blood or thyroid tissue (not recorded which). J is TRBJ2-7 and V is TRBV7-9; TRBD1 is a possible D gene (6 bases). This TCR derives from an adult man with Graves' hyperthyroidism. CDR3: CASSPPRTDEQYF. The CDR3 DNA follows: TGTGCCAGCAGCCCACCTAGGACAGACGAGCAGTACTTC.